The 30 T cell receptor beta chains in this list originate from one sample, sequenced in a study of regulatory T cells in long-lasting Graves disease. This sample's time point: newly diagnosed GD, antithyroid drugs for less than 3 months. After RNA was extracted from PBMCs, the TCR library was made from it. Relying on iRepertoire HTBI primers and Arm-PCR of CDR3 regions, the team built TCR beta libraries. MiXCR, run by TCRdb on the multiplex PCR reads, gives a single entry per CDR3 protein. The table records roughly 510,000 distinct CDR3 sequences, roughly 15% of them present only once. The data also belong to a second study, concerning T cells in Graves' hyperthyroidism and ophthalmopathy.

The source material was peripheral blood mononuclear cells (PBMCs), sampled at new diagnosis, from a patient treated with antithyroid drugs. The receptors derive from a man aged 18 to 29 with Graves disease.

This clonotype was counted at least ten times. This chain connects TRBV28 to TRBJ2-1, with TRBD2 as a possible D gene (6 bases). Trimming pared 7 bases from V and 2 bases from J, leaving 18 bases between. The germline CDR1 and CDR2 sequences are MDHEN and SYDVKM. The CDR3 is made up of 16 amino acids. DNA for the CDR3: TGTGCCAGCACTAATGACGGGAGAGGTACCTACAATGAGCAGTTCTTC. It specifies CASTNDGRGTYNEQFF.

This clonotype was detected a few times. The chain employs TRBV7-2 and TRBJ2-2; TRBD2 aligns across 10 bases. V dropped 2 bases and J dropped 5; count of bases not matched to a gene: 5. Germline CDR1 and CDR2: SGHTA and FQGNSA. This CDR3 has 16 amino acids. This CDR3 is CASSLQASGSTGELFF. DNA of the CDR3: TGTGCCAGCAGCTTACAGGCTAGCGGGAGTACCGGGGAGCTGTTTTTT.

This clonotype was observed a handful of times. The chain links TRBV7-9 to TRBJ2-3, with D hard to call. This CDR3 contains 15 residues. The V end was cut by 2 bases, the J end by 1 base, with 10 bases between. Germline CDR1 and CDR2: SEHNR and FQNEAQ (reference sequence). The CDR3 region has the DNA TGTGCCAGCAGCTTAACCCCTGCCGGCACAGATACGCAGTATTTT. It is translated as CASSLTPAGTDTQYF. The full variable domain, rest sourced from reference TRBV7-9 and TRBJ2-3, is DTGVSQNPRHKITKRGQNVTFRCDPISEHNRLYWYRQTLGQGPEFLTYFQNEAQLEKSRLLSDRFSAERPKGSFSTLEIQRTEQGDSAMYLCASSLTPAGTDTQYFGPGTRLTVL.

This clonotype was seen at least ten times. CDR3: CASRSGLAVKFF. The CDR3 bases are TGTGCCAGCAGGTCGGGACTAGCGGTGAAGTTCTTC. The V gene is TRBV12-3 or TRBV12-4, the J gene TRBJ2-1; TRBD2 matches at 11 bases. The CDR3 runs to 12 residues. Trimming took 6 bases from V and 14 from J; bases not matched to a gene: 6.

Only a few counts were recorded for this clonotype. This chain joins TRBV24-1 and TRBJ2-2; 7 bases agree with TRBD2. Germline V gives CDR1 KGHDR, CDR2 SFDVKD. The V segment lost 0 bases and the J segment 2 bases; nucleotides outside the gene matches: 5. This CDR3 comprises 17 residues. CDR3 loop: CATSDLGGGSNTGELFF. In DNA, the CDR3 is TGTGCCACCAGTGATTTGGGCGGGGGAAGTAACACCGGGGAGCTGTTTTTT.

The V and J genes are TRBV10-3 and TRBJ2-1, with D uncertain. Trimming cost V 0 bases and J 6 bases, with 24 bases left between them. CDR3 length: 19 residues. In germline, CDR1 is ENHRY, CDR2 SYGVKD. The CDR3 region has the DNA TGTGCCATCAGTGAGTCTGTTGTTAGTCGTTTTCAGGTGGGCAATGAGCAGTTCTTC. It yields the protein CAISESVVSRFQVGNEQFF.

This clonotype has at least ten counts. The chain combines TRBV15 with TRBJ2-3, with 12 bases matching TRBD2. The germline CDR1 and CDR2 sequences are LNHNV and YYDKDF (reference sequence). The ends lost 5 bases at V and 3 bases at J; junction bases unmatched: 3. The CDR3 covers 15 residues. The CDR3 coding sequence is TGTGCCACCAGCGCTAGCGGGAGGGCGACAGATACGCAGTATTTT. This codes for CATSASGRATDTQYF.

V is TRBV7-9 and J is TRBJ1-1, with D perhaps matching TRBD1 (6 bases). CDR3 length: 16 residues. CDR1 is SEHNR and CDR2 is FQNEAQ in the germline V gene (reference sequence). V was cut by 0 bases and J by 3 bases, with 14 bases left in between. The CDR3 loop reads CASSLARTGIDTEAFF. The DNA for the CDR3 is TGTGCCAGCAGCTTAGCGCGAACAGGGATAGACACTGAAGCTTTCTTT.

There are a few counts of this clonotype. The rearrangement links TRBV13 to TRBJ1-4; D perhaps matches TRBD1 (6 bases). Germline V gives CDR1 PRHDT, CDR2 FYEKMQ (reference sequence). The length of the CDR3 is 14 residues. With 5 bases removed from V and 6 bases from J, the gap between germline ends came to 13 bases. The CDR3 spells CASSLGRGDEKLFF. The DNA for the CDR3 is TGTGCCAGCAGCCTCGGGAGGGGGGATGAAAAACTGTTTTTT.

This clonotype was found many times. The chain has TRBV6-1 and TRBJ1-4; TRBD1 is a possible D gene (6 bases). The CDR3 spans 14 residues. Trimming took off 7 bases at V and 6 bases at J, with 15 bases between the two ends. CDR1 and CDR2 (germline): MNHNS, SASEGT. The CDR3 sequence is CASTGGGGYEKLFF. CDR3 sequence (DNA): TGTGCCAGCACCGGCGGCGGGGGCTATGAAAAACTGTTTTTT.

CDR3 coding DNA: TGTGCCATTTCACCGGAGGGGGGAGGTTCACCCCTCCACTTT. Translated, it gives CAISPEGGGSPLHF. The V gene is TRBV10-3, the J gene TRBJ1-6; possible D gene TRBD1, 6 bases. Germline assignment: CDR1 ENHRY and CDR2 SYGVKD. The ends were cut back, 9 bases at V and 9 bases at J, with 18 bases in the middle. CDR3 length: 14 residues.

The sample holds a few counts of this clonotype. V usage is TRBV15 and J usage is TRBJ1-2; D is ambiguous. The CDR3 consists of 15 residues. The germline gives CDR1 LNHNV, CDR2 YYDKDF (reference sequence). With 0 bases removed from V and 0 bases from J, the gap between germline ends came to 8 bases. CDR3 DNA: TGTGCCACCAGCAGAGATCCGGACTCTAACTATGGCTACACCTTC. Its protein is CATSRDPDSNYGYTF.

In this sample, this clonotype turned up a few times. The chain links TRBV2 to TRBJ2-2; D gene unclear. This CDR3 spans 13 amino acids. Trimming removed 4 bases from V and 6 bases from J, with 9 bases in between. Germline V gene data show CDR1 as SNHLY and CDR2 as FYNNEI. CDR3 coding DNA: TGTGCCAGCAGTGTGGTAGATCCCGGGGAGCTGTTTTTT. Translated, it gives CASSVVDPGELFF.

The V and J genes are TRBV19 and TRBJ1-5; weak D call: TRBD1 (5 bases). CDR1 is LNHDA and CDR2 is SQIVND in the germline V gene (reference sequence). The CDR3 is 13 amino acids. Between the trimmed V and J ends, which lost 7 bases and 6 bases, there was a span of 13 bases. The CDR3 nucleotides read TGTGCCAGTACGGTTGGGGGTATTCAGCCCCAGCATTTT. Translation: CASTVGGIQPQHF. Filled out from reference TRBV19 and TRBJ1-5, the complete variable domain reads DGGITQSPKYLFRKEGQNVTLSCEQNLNHDAMYWYRQDPGQGLRLIYYSQIVNDFQKGDIAEGYSVSREKKESFPLTVTSAQKNPTAFYLCASTVGGIQPQHFGDGTRLSIL.

The rearrangement joins TRBV10-3 to TRBJ1-5; D is possibly TRBD1 (5 bases). Trimming took off 1 base at V and 1 base at J, with 8 bases between the two ends. The germline V gene encodes CDR1 ENHRY and CDR2 SYGVKD. CDR3 size: 15 residues. The CDR3 region has the DNA TGTGCCATCAGTGAGTTCCCAGGGAGCAATCAGCCCCAGCATTTT. As protein: CAISEFPGSNQPQHF.

The chain employs TRBV3-1 and TRBJ1-2; maybe TRBD1 (6 bases). V lost 0 bases, J lost 3 bases, and 11 bases lay in between. The CDR3 length is 15 residues. From germline, CDR1 is LGHDT and CDR2 YNNKEL (reference sequence). Here the CDR3 DNA reads TGTGCCAGCAGCCAAGATAGGGGGGCGTACTATGGCTACACCTTC. Translating gives CASSQDRGAYYGYTF.

The rearrangement joins TRBV19 to TRBJ2-1; no reliable D call. Gene TRBJ1-1 matches the end of the DNA better, so the J call may be wrong. This CDR3 spans 14 amino acids. Germline-derived CDR1 and CDR2 are LNHDA and SQIVND (reference sequence). The CDR3 is CASSVRVFDTEAFF. The CDR3 DNA reads as TGTGCCAGTAGTGTTCGGGTTTTCGACACTGAAGCTTTCTTT.

The rearrangement joins TRBV28 to TRBJ1-5, with D unclear. Trimming removed 4 bases at V and 4 bases at J, with 11 bases between. The CDR3 is made up of 14 amino acids. Germline values: CDR1 MDHEN, CDR2 SYDVKM. The CDR3 DNA reads as TGTGCCAGCAGTTCCCGCATCAGTAATCAGCCCCAGCATTTT. Its protein product is CASSSRISNQPQHF.

This clonotype was seen a single time. The chain carries TRBV16 and TRBJ1-2; D gene ambiguous. CDR1 and CDR2 (germline): KGHSY, FQNENV. The V end was cut by 4 bases, the J end by 7 bases, with 13 bases between. This CDR3 contains 13 residues. The CDR3 spells CASSRDYAGGYTF. The CDR3 coding sequence is TGTGCCAGCAGCCGTGACTATGCTGGTGGCTACACCTTC.

The chain joins TRBV7-2 to TRBJ2-3; 13 bases match TRBD2. This CDR3 contains 16 residues. J was trimmed by 5 bases and V by 2 bases; bases with no gene match: 4. In germline, CDR1 is SGHTA, CDR2 FQGNSA. The CDR3 bases are TGTGCCAGCAGCTTAATGGGACTAGCGGGACTAGATACGCAGTATTTT. This sequence encodes CASSLMGLAGLDTQYF.

This clonotype was counted between two and nine times. The chain uses TRBV18 and TRBJ2-7; TRBD2 is a possible D gene (5 bases). CDR3 length equals 13 residues. The germline V and J ends were trimmed by 1 base and 2 bases, with 6 bases remaining between them. Germline assignment: CDR1 KGHSH and CDR2 LQKENI. CDR3 nucleotides: TGTGCCAGCTCACCACTCGGGACCTACGAGCAGTACTTC. Protein product: CASSPLGTYEQYF.

The chain carries TRBV19 and TRBJ2-5; D is ambiguous. The germline gives CDR1 LNHDA, CDR2 SQIVND (reference sequence). Trimming shortened V by 4 bases and J by 7 bases, and 10 bases separated the two germline ends. This CDR3 region has 12 residues. The CDR3 protein is CASSNYPGTQYF. CDR3 bases: TGTGCCAGTAGTAATTATCCGGGGACCCAGTACTTC.

The chain has TRBV7-9 and TRBJ1-5; D possibly corresponds to TRBD1 (6 bases). Trimming left V 4 bases short and J 5 bases short, with 15 bases between. CDR3 length: 15 residues. CDR1 is SEHNR, CDR2 FQNEAQ, per germline (reference sequence). CDR3 amino acids: CASSSTTGNYQPQHF. The CDR3 DNA reads as TGTGCCAGCAGCTCAACGACAGGAAACTATCAGCCCCAGCATTTT. Full variable domain (outside the CDR3, taken from reference TRBV7-9 and TRBJ1-5): DTGVSQNPRHKITKRGQNVTFRCDPISEHNRLYWYRQTLGQGPEFLTYFQNEAQLEKSRLLSDRFSAERPKGSFSTLEIQRTEQGDSAMYLCASSSTTGNYQPQHFGDGTRLSIL.

The chain is built from TRBV25-1 and TRBJ2-7; 7 positions match TRBD2. The CDR3 runs to 16 residues. V gave up 5 bases and J gave up 3 bases; unmatched junction bases: 13. The germline V gene encodes CDR1 MGHDK and CDR2 SYGVNS. The CDR3: CASSSNHGGDRYEQYF. The CDR3 DNA is TGTGCCAGCAGTTCAAATCATGGGGGGGATCGCTACGAGCAGTACTTC.

This clonotype was recorded at least ten times. The CDR3 region has the DNA TGCGCCAGCAGCCCTGGGACGCGGCTAGCGAACACCGGGGAGCTGTTTTTT. Its translation: CASSPGTRLANTGELFF. V and J are TRBV5-1 and TRBJ2-2, with D possibly being TRBD1 or TRBD2 (5 bases each). The V end was cut by 4 bases, the J end by 0 bases, with 16 bases between. The CDR3 has 17 residues. Germline-derived CDR1 and CDR2 are SGHRS and YFSETQ.

This clonotype has at least ten counts. V gene TRBV7-8 combines with J gene TRBJ2-1, with TRBD2 identical over 10 bases. The germline gives CDR1 SGHVS, CDR2 FQNEAQ. V shed 8 bases and J 1 base; nucleotides not matched to a gene: 8. The CDR3 is 16 residues long. The CDR3 here is CASYRLAGVSYNEQFF. The CDR3 bases are TGTGCCAGCTATCGGCTAGCGGGAGTTTCCTACAATGAGCAGTTCTTC.

This clonotype was picked up a small number of times. This chain connects TRBV2 to TRBJ1-2, with D perhaps matching TRBD1 (5 bases). This CDR3 has 15 residues. The V end was cut by 6 bases, the J end by 2 bases, with 16 bases between. Looked up from germline, CDR1 is SNHLY and CDR2 is FYNNEI. In DNA, the CDR3 is TGTGCCAGCAGGTTGCCCGGGGCGGGGAACTATGGCTACACCTTC. Translated, it gives CASRLPGAGNYGYTF.

As to this clonotype: It may be a read error: a sequence one base away is much more abundant. The chain joins TRBV28 to TRBJ2-7; 8 positions agree with TRBD2. The V gene's germline CDR1 is MDHEN and CDR2 SYDVKM. The CDR3 totals 14 residues. The CDR3 is CVSSLGLAPYEQYF. DNA for the CDR3: TGTGTCAGCAGTTTAGGACTAGCTCCATACGAGCAGTACTTC.

This clonotype was seen a few times. The chain recombines TRBV5-1 with TRBJ2-1; 11 bases match TRBD2. The trim removed 4 bases at V and 8 bases at J, leaving 8 bases unmatched. This CDR3 is built from 15 residues. Germline values: CDR1 SGHRS, CDR2 YFSETQ. In nucleotides, the CDR3 is TGCGCCAGCAGCACACTAGCGGGAGTACGGGATGAGCAGTTCTTC. As protein: CASSTLAGVRDEQFF. Variable domain in full (rest from reference TRBV5-1 and TRBJ2-1): KAGVTQTPRYLIKTRGQQVTLSCSPISGHRSVSWYQQTPGQGLQFLFEYFSETQRNKGNFPGRFSGRQFSNSRSEMNVSTLELGDSALYLCASSTLAGVRDEQFFGPGTRLTVL.

The chain links TRBV6-2 or TRBV6-3 to TRBJ2-4; 8 bases line up with TRBD2. V shed 2 bases and J 5 bases; nucleotides not matched to a gene: 2. CDR3 length equals 14 residues. Germline loops: CDR1 MNHEY, CDR2 SVGEGT. Here the CDR3 DNA reads TGTGCCAGCAGTTACCCGGGAGGGGAAAACATTCAGTACTTC. Its protein is CASSYPGGENIQYF.